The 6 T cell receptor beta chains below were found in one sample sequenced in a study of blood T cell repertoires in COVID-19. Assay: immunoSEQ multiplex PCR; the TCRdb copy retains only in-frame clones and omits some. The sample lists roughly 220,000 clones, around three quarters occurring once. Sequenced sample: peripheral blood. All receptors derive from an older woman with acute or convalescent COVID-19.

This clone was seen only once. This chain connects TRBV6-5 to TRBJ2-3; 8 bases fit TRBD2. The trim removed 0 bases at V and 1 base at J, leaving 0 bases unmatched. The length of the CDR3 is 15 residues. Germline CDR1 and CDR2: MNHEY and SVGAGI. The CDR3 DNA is TGTGCCAGCAGTTACTCACTAGCGGGCACAGATACGCAGTATTTT. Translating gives CASSYSLAGTDTQYF.

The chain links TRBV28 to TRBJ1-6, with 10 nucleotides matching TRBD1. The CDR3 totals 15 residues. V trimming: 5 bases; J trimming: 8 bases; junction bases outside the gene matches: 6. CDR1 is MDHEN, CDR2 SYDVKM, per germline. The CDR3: CASSIRQGADSPLHF. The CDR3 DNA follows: TGTGCCAGCAGTATAAGACAGGGGGCGGATTCACCCCTCCACTTT.

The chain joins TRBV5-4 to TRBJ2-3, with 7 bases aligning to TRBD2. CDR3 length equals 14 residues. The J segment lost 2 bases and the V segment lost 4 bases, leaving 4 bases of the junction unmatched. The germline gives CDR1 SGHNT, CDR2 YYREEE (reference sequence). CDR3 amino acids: CASSPSGHTDTQYF. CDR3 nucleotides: TGTGCCAGCAGCCCTAGCGGCCACACAGATACGCAGTATTTT.

The CDR3 protein is CASSLSGTPYEQYF. The CDR3 bases are TGTGCCAGCTCACTCTCCGGGACACCCTACGAGCAGTACTTC. This rearrangement joins TRBV18 to TRBJ2-7; TRBD1 might be the D (6 bases). This CDR3 region has 14 residues. Per the germline V gene, CDR1 is KGHSH and CDR2 is LQKENI. V lost 4 bases to trimming and J lost 2 bases, with 12 bases between them.

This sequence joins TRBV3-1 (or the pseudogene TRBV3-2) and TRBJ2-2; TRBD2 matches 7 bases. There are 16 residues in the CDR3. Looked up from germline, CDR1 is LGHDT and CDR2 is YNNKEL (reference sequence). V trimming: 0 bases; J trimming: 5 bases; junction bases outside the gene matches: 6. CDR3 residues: CASSQDGGRRTGELFF. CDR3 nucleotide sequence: TGTGCCAGCAGCCAAGACGGGGGGAGAAGAACCGGGGAGCTGTTTTTT.

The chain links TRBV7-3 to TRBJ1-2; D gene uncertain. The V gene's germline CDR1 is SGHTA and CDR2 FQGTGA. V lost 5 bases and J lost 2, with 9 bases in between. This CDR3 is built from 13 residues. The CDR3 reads CASSVEANYGYTF. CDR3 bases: TGTGCCAGCAGCGTAGAAGCCAACTATGGCTACACCTTC.